The 22 T cell receptor beta chains given below trace back to one sample, sequenced in a study of identical twins. In TCRdb, the 5' RACE reads were re-called with MiXCR into one record per CDR3 protein. The profile shows under 1 million distinct CDR3 sequences, 10% to 15% of them singletons. The same sample was also studied in work on yellow fever vaccine responses in identical twins.

Material for sequencing was PBMCs. Receptor source: a woman aged 18 to 35 in good health.

This clonotype occurred a few times. The chain combines TRBV28 with TRBJ1-2; 9 nucleotides match TRBD1. From germline, CDR1 is MDHEN and CDR2 SYDVKM. Germline trimming cut 6 bases from V and 6 bases from J; bases unmatched to any gene: 2. The CDR3 loop spans 12 amino acids. This chain's CDR3 is CASRTGGHGYTF. The DNA of the CDR3 is TGTGCCAGCAGGACAGGGGGTCATGGCTACACCTTC.

This clonotype appeared a few times. The chain employs TRBV7-9 and TRBJ2-3, with 7 bases fitting TRBD1. The junction had 8 bases not matched to a gene; V was cut back by 5 bases and J by 6 bases. CDR1 is SEHNR, CDR2 FQNEAQ, per germline (reference sequence). This CDR3 has 14 residues. In nucleotides, the CDR3 is TGTGCCAGCAGCCCCGGGACAGTCGCCGATACGCAGTATTTT. Residues: CASSPGTVADTQYF.

This chain connects TRBV3-1 to TRBJ2-7, with a possible D match to TRBD1 (6 bases). V gave up 3 bases and J gave up 3 bases, with 15 bases separating them. Germline CDR1 is LGHDT and CDR2 is YNNKEL (reference sequence). The CDR3 has 15 amino acids. CDR3 sequence: CASSQTNRVHYEQYF. CDR3 nucleotides: TGTGCCAGCAGCCAGACGAACAGGGTACACTACGAGCAGTACTTC.

This clonotype appeared a few times. The rearrangement joins TRBV7-8 to TRBJ2-7, with D maybe TRBD2 (6 bases). This CDR3 region has 14 residues. V lost 1 base and J 3 bases, leaving 10 bases between the germline ends. Per the germline V gene, CDR1 is SGHVS and CDR2 is FQNEAQ. The DNA of the CDR3 is TGTGCCAGCAGCTTAGGGAGGGCCCACTACGAGCAGTACGTC. It codes for CASSLGRAHYEQYV.

This clonotype was seen only a few times. The CDR3 loop reads CATRAPGSKRFADTQYF. As DNA, the CDR3 is TGTGCCACCAGAGCCCCCGGGAGTAAGAGATTCGCAGATACGCAGTATTTT. The chain employs TRBV15 and TRBJ2-3; D may be TRBD2 (6 bases). The CDR3 is 17 amino acids. Germline CDR1 LNHNV, CDR2 YYDKDF (reference sequence). Trimming removed 6 bases at V and 4 bases at J, with 23 bases between.

The chain couples TRBV11-3 to TRBJ2-5; D is undetermined. Germline V CDR1 and CDR2: SGHNT, YENEEA. This CDR3 has 15 amino acids. Between the trimmed V and J ends, which lost 5 bases and 1 base, there was a span of 14 bases. CDR3 DNA sequence: TGTGCCAGCAGCCAGGCACCGAGACTCCAAGAGACCCAGTACTTC. Protein product: CASSQAPRLQETQYF. The variable domain in full, completed from reference TRBV11-3 and TRBJ2-5, reads EAGVVQSPRYKIIEKKQPVAFWCNPISGHNTLYWYLQNLGQGPELLIRYENEEAVDDSQLPKDRFSAERLKGVDSTLKIQPAELGDSAVYLCASSQAPRLQETQYFGPGTRLLVL.

Written as DNA, the CDR3 is TGTGCCAGCAGCCCCCAGACTAGCGGGGTGTACAATGAGCAGTTCTTC. This encodes CASSPQTSGVYNEQFF. The chain employs TRBV3-1 and TRBJ2-1; 11 positions match TRBD2. Germline CDR1 and CDR2: LGHDT and YNNKEL (reference sequence). This CDR3 contains 16 residues. J gave up 4 bases and V 4 bases, and 6 bases lay outside the gene matches.

This clonotype was detected many times. V and J are TRBV28 and TRBJ2-2; perhaps D is TRBD1 or TRBD2 (5 bases each). The CDR3 is 14 residues long. Germline V CDR1 and CDR2: MDHEN, SYDVKM. Trimming cost V 7 bases and J 3 bases, with 12 bases left between them. CDR3 DNA sequence: TGTGCCAGCATTGAGGGGTCATACACCGGGGAGCTGTTTTTT. Translation gives CASIEGSYTGELFF.

This clonotype was detected only a few times. The chain joins TRBV7-8 to TRBJ1-6; D is possibly TRBD1 (5 bases). CDR3 size: 15 residues. Per germline, CDR1 SGHVS and CDR2 FQNEAQ. V dropped 5 bases and J dropped 5 bases, with 13 bases sitting between them. The CDR3 loop is CASSLTDRNNSPLHF. In DNA, the CDR3 is TGTGCCAGCAGCCTGACAGACAGAAATAATTCACCCCTCCACTTT. The full variable domain, with the rest looked up from reference TRBV7-8 and TRBJ1-6, is GAGVSQSPRYKVAKRGQDVALRCDPISGHVSLFWYQQALGQGPEFLTYFQNEAQLDKSGLPSDRFFAERPEGSVSTLKIQRTQQEDSAVYLCASSLTDRNNSPLHFGNGTRLTVT.

Concerning this clonotype: A much larger clone differs by one base, so this may be a read error. The rearrangement links TRBV15 to TRBJ1-1, with D perhaps TRBD1 (6 bases). There are 14 residues in the CDR3. From germline, CDR1 is LNHNV and CDR2 YYDKDF (reference sequence). V lost 2 bases and J lost 3, with 10 bases in between. CDR3 sequence (DNA): TGTGCCACCAGCAGACGGGGGGCTGACACTGAAGCTTTCTTT. As protein: CATSRRGADTEAFF. The whole variable domain, remainder taken from reference TRBV15 and TRBJ1-1, is DAMVIQNPRYQVTQFGKPVTLSCSQTLNHNVMYWYQQKSSQAPKLLFHYYDKDFNNEADTPDNFQSRRPNTSFCFLDIRSPGLGDTAMYLCATSRRGADTEAFFGQGTRLTVV.

This clonotype was seen a few times. The chain joins TRBV12-3 or TRBV12-4 to TRBJ2-7; tentative D call: TRBD2 (6 bases). V dropped 7 bases and J dropped 4 bases, with 17 bases sitting between them. This CDR3 contains 14 residues. As DNA, the CDR3 is TGTGCCAGCACCTGGGGAGGTCATGGGTACGAGCAGTACTTC. It codes for CASTWGGHGYEQYF.

The chain combines TRBV2 with TRBJ2-7, with D perhaps assigned TRBD1 or TRBD2 (5 bases each). The CDR3 extends over 13 amino acids. In germline, CDR1 is SNHLY, CDR2 FYNNEI. V lost 6 bases and J 7 bases, leaving 16 bases between the germline ends. The CDR3: CASSLDSGGEQYV. In nucleotides, the CDR3 is TGTGCCAGCAGCCTCGACAGCGGCGGAGAGCAGTACGTC.

This clonotype appeared a few times. This chain connects TRBV5-1 to TRBJ2-3; tentatively, D is TRBD1 (5 bases). The germline CDR1 and CDR2 sequences are SGHRS and YFSETQ. This CDR3 is built from 13 residues. The V and J ends lost 7 bases and 3 bases respectively, with 12 bases between them. CDR3 DNA: TGCGCCAGCGGTCCAGGGTTTACAGATACGCAGTATTTT. Translation gives CASGPGFTDTQYF.

A few counts support this clonotype. The rearrangement links TRBV12-3 or TRBV12-4 to TRBJ2-5; 9 nucleotides agree with TRBD1. The CDR3 covers 16 residues. V shed 4 bases, J shed 5 bases, and the junction held 11 bases outside the gene matches. CDR3 coding DNA: TGTGCCAGCAGTTCGGGACAGGGAAGGTCGGGGGAGACCCAGTACTTC. Protein sequence: CASSSGQGRSGETQYF.

This clonotype was counted a few times. The chain joins TRBV13 to TRBJ1-6; TRBD1 is a possible D gene (5 bases). In germline, CDR1 is PRHDT, CDR2 FYEKMQ (reference sequence). The V end lost 7 bases, the J end lost 4 bases, and 14 bases lay between the germline ends. The CDR3 has 15 residues. Here the CDR3 DNA reads TGTGCCAGCACCGGAGGGACGGCGTATAATTCACCCCTCCACTTT. This gives the protein CASTGGTAYNSPLHF.

The V gene is TRBV11-2, the J gene TRBJ2-7; 9 nucleotides line up with TRBD1. The germline V gene encodes CDR1 SGHAT and CDR2 FQNNGV. Trimming removed 5 bases from V and 3 bases from J; junction bases left unmatched: 8. The CDR3 has 15 residues. CDR3 sequence (DNA): TGTGCCAGCAGCCCCGAAGACAGGGGGATCTACGAGCAGTACGTC. Translation: CASSPEDRGIYEQYV.

The chain employs TRBV11-2 and TRBJ2-5; the D gene is possibly TRBD2 (6 bases). This CDR3 region has 15 residues. Germline V gene data show CDR1 as SGHAT and CDR2 as FQNNGV. V lost 1 base and J 5 bases, leaving 14 bases between the germline ends. CDR3 sequence: CASSLALATGETQYF. In DNA form, the CDR3 reads TGTGCCAGCAGCTTAGCCCTAGCGACGGGGGAGACCCAGTACTTC. Complete variable domain (other parts from reference TRBV11-2 and TRBJ2-5): EAGVAQSPRYKIIEKRQSVAFWCNPISGHATLYWYQQILGQGPKLLIQFQNNGVVDDSQLPKDRFSAERLKGVDSTLKIQPAKLEDSAVYLCASSLALATGETQYFGPGTRLLVL.

The rearrangement joins TRBV29-1 to TRBJ2-7, with D unresolved. V lost 0 bases, J lost 4 bases, and 13 bases lay in between. The CDR3 covers 14 residues. Germline loops: CDR1 SQVTM, CDR2 ANQGSEA. CDR3 region: CSVEDPDQIYEQYF. CDR3 DNA sequence: TGCAGCGTTGAAGATCCCGACCAGATTTACGAGCAGTACTTC.

The J gene is TRBJ2-1, the V gene TRBV10-1; D uncertain. The CDR3 length is 15 residues. Germline V gives CDR1 WNHNN, CDR2 SYGVQD (reference sequence). V dropped 6 bases and J dropped 3 bases, with 15 bases sitting between them. The DNA of the CDR3 is TGCGCCAGCAGGACCGTGGACGGAATCTACAATGAGCAGTTCTTC. This codes for CASRTVDGIYNEQFF.

This clonotype was observed a few times. V gene TRBV12-3 or TRBV12-4 combines with J gene TRBJ1-2, with D perhaps matching TRBD1 (5 bases). The CDR3 consists of 13 residues. The V end was cut by 6 bases, the J end by 2 bases, with 10 bases between. For the CDR3, the DNA is TGTGCCAGCAGCGTACAGGTGAACTATGGCTACACCTTC. It encodes CASSVQVNYGYTF.

This clonotype was recorded a few times. This chain links TRBV3-1 with TRBJ2-2; D could derive from TRBD1 or TRBD2 (5 bases each). There are 16 residues in the CDR3. V was pared by 6 bases and J by 4 bases, with 18 bases between. Germline values: CDR1 LGHDT, CDR2 YNNKEL (reference sequence). This CDR3 reads CASSRIPGTLTGELFF. The CDR3 DNA follows: TGTGCCAGCAGTAGGATACCAGGGACCCTCACCGGGGAGCTGTTTTTT.

This clonotype was detected only a few times. V is TRBV3-1 and J is TRBJ2-5; D unresolved. The CDR3 runs 14 residues. CDR1 LGHDT and CDR2 YNNKEL come from the germline V gene (reference sequence). V lost 1 base, J lost 0 bases, and 6 bases lay in between. CDR3: CASSQVGHQETQYF. Written as DNA, the CDR3 is TGTGCCAGCAGCCAAGTAGGCCACCAAGAGACCCAGTACTTC.